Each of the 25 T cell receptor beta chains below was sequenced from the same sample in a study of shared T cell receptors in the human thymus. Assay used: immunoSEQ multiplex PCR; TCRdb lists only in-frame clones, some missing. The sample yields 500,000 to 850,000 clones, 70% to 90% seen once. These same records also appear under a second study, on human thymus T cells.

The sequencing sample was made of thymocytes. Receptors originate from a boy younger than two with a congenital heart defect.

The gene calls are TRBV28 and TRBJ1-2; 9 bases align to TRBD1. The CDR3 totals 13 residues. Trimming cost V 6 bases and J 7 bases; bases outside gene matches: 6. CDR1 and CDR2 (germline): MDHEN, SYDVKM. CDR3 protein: CASRPTGGPGYTF. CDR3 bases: TGTGCCAGCAGACCTACAGGGGGCCCTGGCTACACCTTC.

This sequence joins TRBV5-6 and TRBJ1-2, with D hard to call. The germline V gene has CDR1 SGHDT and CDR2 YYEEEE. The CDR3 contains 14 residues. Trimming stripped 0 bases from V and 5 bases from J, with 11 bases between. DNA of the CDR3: TGTGCCAGCAGCTTGGAGGTGGGCTGGTATGGCTACACCTTC. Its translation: CASSLEVGWYGYTF.

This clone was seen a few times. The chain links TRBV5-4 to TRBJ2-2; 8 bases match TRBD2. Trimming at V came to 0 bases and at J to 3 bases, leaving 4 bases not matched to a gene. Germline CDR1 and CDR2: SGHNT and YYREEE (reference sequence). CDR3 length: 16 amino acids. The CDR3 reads CASSLAGGPDTGELFF. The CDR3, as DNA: TGTGCCAGCAGCTTGGCGGGAGGGCCCGACACCGGGGAGCTGTTTTTT.

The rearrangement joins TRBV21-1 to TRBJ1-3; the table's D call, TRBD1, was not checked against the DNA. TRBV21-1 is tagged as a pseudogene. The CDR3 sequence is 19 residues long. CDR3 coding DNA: TGTGCCAGCAGCAATTGGGCCAGGGTTTCTGTCCACTCTGGAAACACCATATATTTT. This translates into CASSNWARVSVHSGNTIYF.

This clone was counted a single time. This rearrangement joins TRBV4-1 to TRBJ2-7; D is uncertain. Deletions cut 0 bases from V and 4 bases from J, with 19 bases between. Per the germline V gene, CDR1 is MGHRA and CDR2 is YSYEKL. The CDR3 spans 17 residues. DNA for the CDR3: TGCGCCAGCAGCCAAGACCCCCCCTACAGAGACGAATACGAGCAGTACTTC. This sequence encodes CASSQDPPYRDEYEQYF.

This CDR3 reads CASSLESVHRQAGDIQYF. DNA of the CDR3: TGTGCCAGCAGCTTAGAGTCTGTTCACAGACAGGCCGGGGACATTCAGTACTTC. The chain links TRBV7-2 to TRBJ2-4; D perhaps matches TRBD1 (6 bases). CDR3 length: 18 residues. Germline values: CDR1 SGHTA, CDR2 FQGNSA. V lost 1 base and J 8 bases, leaving 24 bases between the germline ends.

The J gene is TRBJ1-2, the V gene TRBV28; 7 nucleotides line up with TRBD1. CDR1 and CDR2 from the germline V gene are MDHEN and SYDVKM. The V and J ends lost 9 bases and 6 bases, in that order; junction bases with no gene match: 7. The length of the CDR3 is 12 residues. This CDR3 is CASQKGGDGYTF. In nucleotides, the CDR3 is TGTGCCAGTCAAAAAGGGGGCGATGGCTACACCTTC.

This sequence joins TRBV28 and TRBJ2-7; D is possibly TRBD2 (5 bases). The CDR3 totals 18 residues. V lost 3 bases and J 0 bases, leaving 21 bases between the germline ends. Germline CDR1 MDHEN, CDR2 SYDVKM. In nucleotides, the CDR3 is TGTGCCAGCAGTTTCGAGGGTGGTAGCTCACTTAGCTCCTACGAGCAGTACTTC. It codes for CASSFEGGSSLSSYEQYF.

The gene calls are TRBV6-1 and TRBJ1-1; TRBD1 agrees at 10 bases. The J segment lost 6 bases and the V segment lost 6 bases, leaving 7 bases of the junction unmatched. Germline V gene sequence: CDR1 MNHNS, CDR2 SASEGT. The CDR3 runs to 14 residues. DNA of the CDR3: TGTGCCAGCAGGGGGACAGGGGCTAGGGCTGAAGCTTTCTTT. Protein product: CASRGTGARAEAFF.

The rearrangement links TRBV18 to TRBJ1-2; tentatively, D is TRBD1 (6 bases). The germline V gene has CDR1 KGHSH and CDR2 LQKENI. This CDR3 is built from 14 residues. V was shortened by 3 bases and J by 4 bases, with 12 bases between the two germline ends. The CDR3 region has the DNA TGTGCCAGCTCACCGGACAGCCTTGCCTATGGCTACACCTTC. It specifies CASSPDSLAYGYTF.

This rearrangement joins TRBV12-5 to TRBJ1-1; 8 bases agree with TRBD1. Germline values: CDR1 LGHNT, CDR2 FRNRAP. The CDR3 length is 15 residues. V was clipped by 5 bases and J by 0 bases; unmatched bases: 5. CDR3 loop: CASGPATGVNTEAFF. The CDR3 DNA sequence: TGTGCTAGTGGTCCAGCGACAGGGGTGAACACTGAAGCTTTCTTT.

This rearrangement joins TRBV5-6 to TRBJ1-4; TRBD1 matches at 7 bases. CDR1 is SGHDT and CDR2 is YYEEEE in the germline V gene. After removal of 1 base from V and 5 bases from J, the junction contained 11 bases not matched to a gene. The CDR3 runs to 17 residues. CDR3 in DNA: TGTGCCAGCAGCTTGTTCGGCAGGGGGTTATGGAATGAAAAACTGTTTTTT. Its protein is CASSLFGRGLWNEKLFF.

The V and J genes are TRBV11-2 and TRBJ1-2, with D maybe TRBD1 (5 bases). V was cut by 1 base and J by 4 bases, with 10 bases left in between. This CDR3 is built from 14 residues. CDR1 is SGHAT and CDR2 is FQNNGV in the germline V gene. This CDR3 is CASSLAAGTYGYTF. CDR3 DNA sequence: TGTGCCAGCAGCTTAGCGGCGGGGACCTATGGCTACACCTTC.

The CDR3 coding sequence is TGTGCCAGCTCACCACCGATACGGTCCTATGGCTACACCTTC. Translation: CASSPPIRSYGYTF. The chain recombines TRBV18 with TRBJ1-2; no clear D gene. CDR3 length equals 14 residues. V shed 0 bases and J shed 4 bases, with 9 bases lying between them. The V gene's germline CDR1 is KGHSH and CDR2 LQKENI. Supplemented by reference TRBV18 and TRBJ1-2, the full variable domain reads NAGVMQNPRHLVRRRGQEARLRCSPMKGHSHVYWYRQLPEEGLKFMVYLQKENIIDESGMPKERFSAEFPKEGPSILRIQQVVRGDSAAYFCASSPPIRSYGYTFGSGTRLTVV.

The CDR3 protein is CASSQDAARGQYGYTF. Written as DNA, the CDR3 is TGCGCCAGCAGCCAAGACGCGGCCAGGGGGCAATATGGCTACACCTTC. This chain uses TRBV4-3 with TRBJ1-2; 8 positions match TRBD1. The CDR3 covers 16 residues. The J segment lost 5 bases and the V segment lost 0 bases, leaving 8 bases of the junction unmatched. CDR1 is LGHNA, CDR2 YSLEER, per germline.

CDR3 sequence reads: CASSELSPSPYSSYEQYF. DNA of the CDR3: TGTGCCAGCAGTGAATTATCCCCCTCCCCGTACTCATCCTACGAGCAGTACTTC. This rearrangement joins TRBV25-1 to TRBJ2-7; D is undetermined. The V end was cut by 1 base, the J end by 1 base, with 20 bases between. The CDR3 sequence is 18 residues long. Germline V CDR1 and CDR2: MGHDK, SYGVNS.

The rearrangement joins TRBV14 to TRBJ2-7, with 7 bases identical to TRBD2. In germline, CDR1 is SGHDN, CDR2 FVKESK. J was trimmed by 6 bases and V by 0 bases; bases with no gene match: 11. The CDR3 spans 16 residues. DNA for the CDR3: TGTGCCAGCAGCCAAGATCAAGCGGGGCCCCCCGGCGAGCAGTACTTC. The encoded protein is CASSQDQAGPPGEQYF.

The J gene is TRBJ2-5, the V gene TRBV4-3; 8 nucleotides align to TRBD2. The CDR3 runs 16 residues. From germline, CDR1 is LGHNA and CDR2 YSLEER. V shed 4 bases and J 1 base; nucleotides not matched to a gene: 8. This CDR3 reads CASSLRPTSGQETQYF. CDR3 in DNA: TGCGCCAGCAGCCTCCGCCCAACTAGCGGCCAAGAGACCCAGTACTTC.

CDR3 coding DNA: TGTGCCAGCAGTTCCACCGTTTCTGGGGAGGCTACCTACGAGCAGTACTTC. As protein: CASSSTVSGEATYEQYF. The chain couples TRBV28 to TRBJ2-7; a possible D gene is TRBD2 (6 bases). Trimming removed 4 bases at V and 2 bases at J, with 21 bases between. Looked up from germline, CDR1 is MDHEN and CDR2 is SYDVKM. CDR3 length equals 17 residues.

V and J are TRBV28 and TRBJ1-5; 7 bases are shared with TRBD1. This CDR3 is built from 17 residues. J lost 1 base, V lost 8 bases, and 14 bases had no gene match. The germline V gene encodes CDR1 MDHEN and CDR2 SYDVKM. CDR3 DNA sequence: TGTGCCAGCCAATTGAATTTCCCCAGGGGGAGCAATCAGCCCCAGCATTTT. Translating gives CASQLNFPRGSNQPQHF.

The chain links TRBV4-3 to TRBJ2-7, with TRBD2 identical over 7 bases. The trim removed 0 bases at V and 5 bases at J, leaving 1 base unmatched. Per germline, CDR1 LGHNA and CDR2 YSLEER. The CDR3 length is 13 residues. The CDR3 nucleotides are TGCGCCAGCAGCCAAGATCGGGGGGACGAGCAGTACTTC. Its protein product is CASSQDRGDEQYF.

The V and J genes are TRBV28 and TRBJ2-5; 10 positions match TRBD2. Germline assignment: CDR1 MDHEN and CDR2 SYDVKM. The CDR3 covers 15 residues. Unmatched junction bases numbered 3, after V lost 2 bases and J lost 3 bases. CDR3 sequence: CASSLAGLAEETQYF. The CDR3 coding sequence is TGTGCCAGCAGTTTAGCCGGACTAGCGGAAGAGACCCAGTACTTC.

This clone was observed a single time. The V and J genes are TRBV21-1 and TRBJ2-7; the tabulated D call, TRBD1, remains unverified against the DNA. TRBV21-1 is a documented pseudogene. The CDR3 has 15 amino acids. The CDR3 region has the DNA TGTGCCAGCAGCTCTCGGGACAGGGCCTCCTACGAGCAGTACTTC. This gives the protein CASSSRDRASYEQYF.

This CDR3 is CASSDRLEEGDTQYF. The CDR3 coding sequence is TGTGCCAGCAGCGATAGACTAGAGGAAGGAGATACGCAGTATTTT. This chain connects TRBV9 to TRBJ2-3; the D gene is possibly TRBD2 (6 bases). The CDR3 covers 15 residues. The germline V gene encodes CDR1 SGDLS and CDR2 YYNGEE. V dropped 3 bases and J dropped 5 bases, with 16 bases sitting between them. The whole variable domain, filled in from reference TRBV9 and TRBJ2-3, reads DSGVTQTPKHLITATGQRVTLRCSPRSGDLSVYWYQQSLDQGLQFLIQYYNGEERAKGNILERFSAQQFPDLHSELNLSSLELGDSALYFCASSDRLEEGDTQYFGPGTRLTVL.

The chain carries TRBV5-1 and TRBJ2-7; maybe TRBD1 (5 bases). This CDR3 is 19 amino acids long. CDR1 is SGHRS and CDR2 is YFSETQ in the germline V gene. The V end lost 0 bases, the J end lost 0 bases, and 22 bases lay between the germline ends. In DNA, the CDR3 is TGCGCCAGCAGCTTGGGGGTTCCGGGCGGCTACCAGGGCTCCTACGAGCAGTACTTC. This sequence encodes CASSLGVPGGYQGSYEQYF.